This TCR beta chain originates from a study of cytomegalovirus exposure and HLA in healthy donors. Concerning this clone itself: The target antigen is unknown.

V gave up 3 bases and J gave up 1 base; unmatched junction bases: 2. The CDR3 has 14 amino acids. Germline V lookup: CDR1 SGHRS, CDR2 YFSETQ. Study conclusions and caveats: The investigators catalogued 150 to 200 TCR beta chains as cytomegalovirus-associated. Reportedly, cytomegalovirus status was diagnosed with high sensitivity and specificity.

Primers for the PCR totalled 60 Vbeta and 13 Jbeta. TCRdb keeps only in-frame clones here, not all; method: immunoSEQ multiplex PCR. The sample includes around 50,000 clones, 60% to 85% of them seen just once. This rearrangement joins TRBV5-1 to TRBJ2-5, with TRBD2 matching over 8 bases. The sample comprised PBMCs. The clonotype was recovered from a man in his thirties or forties in good health and CMV-seropositive. For the CDR3, the DNA is TGCGCCAGCAGCTGGACTAGCCTCCAAGAGACCCAGTACTTC. It specifies CASSWTSLQETQYF. The complete variable domain, with remaining parts taken from reference TRBV5-1 and TRBJ2-5, reads KAGVTQTPRYLIKTRGQQVTLSCSPISGHRSVSWYQQTPGQGLQFLFEYFSETQRNKGNFPGRFSGRQFSNSRSEMNVSTLELGDSALYLCASSWTSLQETQYFGPGTRLLVL.